The sequence of this T cell receptor (beta chain) was determined in a study of identical twins. Germline V gene sequence: CDR1 MDHEN, CDR2 SYDVKM. The CDR3 is 18 residues long. V shed 5 bases and J 2 bases; nucleotides not matched to a gene: 12. Among all donors, each was a healthy Caucasian. Each cDNA held unique molecular identifiers, and template switching gave it a universal primer site. TCRdb re-derived calls from the 5' RACE reads in MiXCR, one entry per CDR3 protein. The sample includes 400,000 to 600,000 distinct CDR3 sequences, about 20% seen only once; the top ten take 0.48%. The same data also contributed to another study, on yellow fever vaccine responses in identical twins.

The receptor's source is a woman aged 18-29 years in good health. The chain is built from TRBV28 and TRBJ1-5, with TRBD1 matching 10 bases. Material for sequencing was CD4+ T cells sorted from blood. The CDR3 is CASSLGQGGLDGNQPQHF. CDR3 sequence (DNA): TGTGCCAGCAGTCTTGGACAGGGGGGTCTAGATGGCAATCAGCCCCAGCATTTT.